This passage covers 9 T cell receptor beta chains from one sample sequenced in a study of human T cells and chemical hapten exposure. Via MiXCR, TCRdb re-called the RACE reads, giving one row per CDR3 protein. This table holds around 120,000 distinct CDR3 sequences, about 12% found once. The time point denotes: patch test 1, 2 weeks after DPC sensitization. As to treatment: therapeutic diphenylcyclopropenone sensitization with weekly scalp DPC. Source: whole blood, taken in connection with sensitization to the hapten diphenylcyclopropenone (DPC). The receptors come from a woman aged 45-60 years with alopecia areata. Some clones in this sample may be carry-over from other donors' samples.

This clonotype occurred many times. This chain connects TRBV19 to TRBJ1-5; 8 positions match TRBD1. CDR3 length: 15 amino acids. The V gene end was trimmed by 5 bases and the J gene end by 5 bases; junction bases not matched to a gene: 8. The germline V gene encodes CDR1 LNHDA and CDR2 SQIVND (reference sequence). The CDR3 spells CASSDTGTGHQPQHF. The CDR3 DNA reads as TGTGCCAGTAGTGATACCGGGACAGGCCATCAGCCCCAGCATTTT.

This clonotype appeared a few times. J is TRBJ2-7 and V is TRBV18; 10 nucleotides match TRBD1. The J segment lost 2 bases and the V segment lost 5 bases, leaving 15 bases of the junction unmatched. Per the germline V gene, CDR1 is KGHSH and CDR2 is LQKENI. CDR3 size: 18 residues. The CDR3, as DNA: TGTGCCAGCTCAGCTTACATGGCCGGGACAGGGGCCGCCTACGAGCAGTACTTC. This translates into CASSAYMAGTGAAYEQYF.

This clonotype was seen many times. This sequence joins TRBV6-2 or TRBV6-3 and TRBJ2-1; the match to TRBD1 covers 9 bases. Germline CDR1 reads MNHEY; CDR2 reads SVGEGT. The CDR3 has 12 residues. V gave up 6 bases and J gave up 9 bases; unmatched junction bases: 3. CDR3 in DNA: TGTGCCAGCAGACGACAGGGGGGTGAGCAGTTCTTC. This encodes CASRRQGGEQFF.

Only a few counts were recorded for this clonotype. The rearrangement links TRBV18 to TRBJ1-1, with 9 bases fitting TRBD1. Trimming at V came to 5 bases and at J to 1 base, leaving 5 bases not matched to a gene. The CDR3 has 15 residues. Germline lookup yields CDR1 KGHSH and CDR2 LQKENI. CDR3 nucleotides: TGTGCCAGCTCATTCGGGACAGGGAGGAACACTGAAGCTTTCTTT. Encoded protein: CASSFGTGRNTEAFF.

The rearrangement uses TRBV5-1 and TRBJ2-3, with D perhaps matching TRBD1 (6 bases). The V gene lost 0 bases and the J gene lost 2 bases, with 7 bases spanning the gap. CDR1 and CDR2 from the germline V gene are SGHRS and YFSETQ. The length of the CDR3 is 14 residues. The CDR3 DNA sequence: TGCGCCAGCAGCTTGGGGACAGCCACAGATACGCAGTATTTT. Its translation is CASSLGTATDTQYF.

This clonotype was seen repeatedly, ten times or more. The chain has TRBV20-1 and TRBJ2-6; possibly TRBD2 for D (6 bases). Looked up from germline, CDR1 is DFQATT and CDR2 is SNEGSKA (reference sequence). The CDR3 loop spans 16 amino acids. V was pared by 5 bases and J by 3 bases, with 17 bases between. The CDR3 region is CSAYGRGTYGANVLTF. The DNA of the CDR3 is TGCAGTGCTTATGGGAGAGGGACTTATGGGGCCAACGTCCTGACTTTC.

The J gene is TRBJ2-4, the V gene TRBV7-2, with D perhaps matching TRBD1 or TRBD2 (7 bases each). This CDR3 comprises 14 residues. The germline V gene has CDR1 SGHTA and CDR2 FQGNSA. Trimming cost V 2 bases and J 6 bases, with 11 bases left between them. This chain's CDR3 is CASSLTGEGNIQYF. CDR3 nucleotides: TGTGCCAGCAGCTTAACAGGGGAGGGAAACATTCAGTACTTC.

This clonotype was observed a handful of times. The chain has TRBV12-3 or TRBV12-4 and TRBJ1-5, with TRBD1 identical over 8 bases. With 5 bases clipped from V and 1 base from J, the junction kept 7 bases outside the gene matches. The CDR3 spans 16 residues. Here the CDR3 reads CASSDRQGKSNQPQHF. CDR3 DNA: TGTGCCAGCAGTGACCGACAGGGGAAAAGCAATCAGCCCCAGCATTTT.

The rearrangement links TRBV2 to TRBJ2-1; D tentatively reads TRBD1 or TRBD2 (5 bases each). The V end was cut by 6 bases, the J end by 2 bases, with 17 bases between. This CDR3 comprises 16 residues. Germline values: CDR1 SNHLY, CDR2 FYNNEI. The CDR3 protein is CASSAEGFTAYNEQFF. In DNA form, the CDR3 reads TGTGCCAGCAGCGCAGAGGGGTTTACGGCCTACAATGAGCAGTTCTTC.